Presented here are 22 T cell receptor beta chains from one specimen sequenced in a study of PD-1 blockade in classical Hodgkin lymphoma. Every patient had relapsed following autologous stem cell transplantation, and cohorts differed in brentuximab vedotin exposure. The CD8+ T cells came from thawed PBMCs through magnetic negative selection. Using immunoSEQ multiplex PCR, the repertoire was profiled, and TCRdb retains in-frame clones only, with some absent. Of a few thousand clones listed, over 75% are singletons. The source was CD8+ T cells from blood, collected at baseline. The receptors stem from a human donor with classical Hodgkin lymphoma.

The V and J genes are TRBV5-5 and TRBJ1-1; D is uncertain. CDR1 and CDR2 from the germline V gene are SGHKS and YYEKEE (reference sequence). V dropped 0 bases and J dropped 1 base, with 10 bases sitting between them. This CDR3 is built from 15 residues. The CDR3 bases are TGTGCCAGCAGCTTGGGGGCAGCCTCGAACACTGAAGCTTTCTTT. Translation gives CASSLGAASNTEAFF.

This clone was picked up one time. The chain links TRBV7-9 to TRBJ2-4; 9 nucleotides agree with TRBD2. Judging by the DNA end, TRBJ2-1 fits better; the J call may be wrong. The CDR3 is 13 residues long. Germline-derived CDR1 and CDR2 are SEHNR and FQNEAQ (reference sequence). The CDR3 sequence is CASEAGGIGEQFF. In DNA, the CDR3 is TGTGCCAGCGAGGCGGGGGGGATCGGTGAGCAGTTCTTC.

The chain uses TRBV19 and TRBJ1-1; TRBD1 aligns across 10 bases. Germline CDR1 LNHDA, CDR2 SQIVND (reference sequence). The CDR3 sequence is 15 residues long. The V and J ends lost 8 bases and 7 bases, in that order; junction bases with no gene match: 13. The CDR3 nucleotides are TGTGCCAGTGTGGACAGGGGGGCCGTCCTAGGTGAAGCTTTCTTT. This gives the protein CASVDRGAVLGEAFF.

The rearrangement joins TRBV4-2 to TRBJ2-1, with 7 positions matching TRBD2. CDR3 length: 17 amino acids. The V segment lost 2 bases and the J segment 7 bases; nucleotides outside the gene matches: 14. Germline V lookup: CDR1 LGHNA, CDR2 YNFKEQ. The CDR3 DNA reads TGTGCCAGCAGCCAACCCGACTTAGCGGGTATAGGGAATGAGCAGTTCTTC. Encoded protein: CASSQPDLAGIGNEQFF.

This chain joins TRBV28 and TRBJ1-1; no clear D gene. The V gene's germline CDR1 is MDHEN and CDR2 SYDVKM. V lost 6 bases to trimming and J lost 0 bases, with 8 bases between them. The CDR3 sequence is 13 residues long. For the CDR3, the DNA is TGTGCCAGCAGCAGAGGGTTGAACACTGAAGCTTTCTTT. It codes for CASSRGLNTEAFF.

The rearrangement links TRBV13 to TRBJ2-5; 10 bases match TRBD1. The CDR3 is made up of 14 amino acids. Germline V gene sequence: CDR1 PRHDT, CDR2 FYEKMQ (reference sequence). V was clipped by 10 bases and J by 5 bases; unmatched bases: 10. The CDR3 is CATRQGAKGETQYF. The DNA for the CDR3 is TGTGCCACGAGACAGGGGGCTAAGGGCGAGACCCAGTACTTC. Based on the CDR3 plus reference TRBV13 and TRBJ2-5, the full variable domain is AAGVIQSPRHLIKEKRETATLKCYPIPRHDTVYWYQQGPGQDPQFLISFYEKMQSDKGSIPDRFSAQQFSDYHSELNMSSLELGDSALYFCATRQGAKGETQYFGPGTRLLVL.

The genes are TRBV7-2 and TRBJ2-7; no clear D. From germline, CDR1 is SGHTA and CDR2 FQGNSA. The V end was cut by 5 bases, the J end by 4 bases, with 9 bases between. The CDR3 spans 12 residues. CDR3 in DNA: TGTGCCAGCAGCCCATGGGATTACGAGCAGTACTTC. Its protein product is CASSPWDYEQYF. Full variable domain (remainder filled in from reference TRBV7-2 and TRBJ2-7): GAGVSQSPSNKVTEKGKDVELRCDPISGHTALYWYRQSLGQGLEFLIYFQGNSAPDKSGLPSDRFSAERTGGSVSTLTIQRTQQEDSAVYLCASSPWDYEQYFGPGTRLTVT.

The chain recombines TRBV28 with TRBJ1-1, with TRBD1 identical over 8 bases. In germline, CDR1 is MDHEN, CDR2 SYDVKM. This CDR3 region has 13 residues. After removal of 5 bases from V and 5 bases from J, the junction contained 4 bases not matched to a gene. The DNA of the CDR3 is TGTGCCAGCAGTCCCAGGGGGCGTACTGAAGCTTTCTTT. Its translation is CASSPRGRTEAFF.

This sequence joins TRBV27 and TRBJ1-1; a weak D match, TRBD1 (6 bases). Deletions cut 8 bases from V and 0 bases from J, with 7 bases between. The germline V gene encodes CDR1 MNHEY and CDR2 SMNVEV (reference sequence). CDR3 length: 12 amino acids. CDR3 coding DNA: TGTGCCAGCGGGACACTGAACACTGAAGCTTTCTTT. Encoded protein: CASGTLNTEAFF.

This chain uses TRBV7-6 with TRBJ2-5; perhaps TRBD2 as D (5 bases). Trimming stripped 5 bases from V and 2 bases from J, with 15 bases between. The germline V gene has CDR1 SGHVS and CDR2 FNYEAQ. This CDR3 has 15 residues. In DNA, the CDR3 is TGTGCCAGCAGCCCCGCCGGACGGGATCAAGAGACCCAGTACTTC. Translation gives CASSPAGRDQETQYF.

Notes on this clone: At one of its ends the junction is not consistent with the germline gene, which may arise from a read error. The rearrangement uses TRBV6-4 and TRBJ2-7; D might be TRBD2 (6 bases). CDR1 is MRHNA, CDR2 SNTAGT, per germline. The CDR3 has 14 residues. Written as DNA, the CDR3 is TGTGCCAGCAGACCGGGACGGGACTCCTACGGGCAGTACTTC. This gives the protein CASRPGRDSYGQYF.

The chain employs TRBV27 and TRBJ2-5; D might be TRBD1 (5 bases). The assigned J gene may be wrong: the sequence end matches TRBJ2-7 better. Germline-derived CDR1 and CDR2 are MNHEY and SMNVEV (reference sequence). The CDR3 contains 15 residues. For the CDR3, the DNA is TGTGCCAGCAGTTTATTCCAGGGCCTTCCCTACGAGCAGTACTTC. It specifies CASSLFQGLPYEQYF.

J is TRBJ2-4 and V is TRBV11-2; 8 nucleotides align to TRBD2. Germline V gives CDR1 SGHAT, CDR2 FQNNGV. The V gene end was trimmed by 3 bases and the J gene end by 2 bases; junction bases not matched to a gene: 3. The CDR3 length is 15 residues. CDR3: CASSFGGGTKNIQYF. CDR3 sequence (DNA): TGTGCCAGCAGCTTCGGCGGGGGGACCAAAAACATTCAGTACTTC.

This chain's CDR3 is CASNPTAQNYGYTF. CDR3 sequence (DNA): TGTGCCAGTAACCCGACAGCCCAAAACTATGGCTACACCTTC. The genes are TRBV19 and TRBJ1-2, with D possibly matching TRBD1 (5 bases). V lost 7 bases and J 2 bases, leaving 14 bases between the germline ends. The CDR3 covers 14 residues. Germline loops: CDR1 LNHDA, CDR2 SQIVND (reference sequence).

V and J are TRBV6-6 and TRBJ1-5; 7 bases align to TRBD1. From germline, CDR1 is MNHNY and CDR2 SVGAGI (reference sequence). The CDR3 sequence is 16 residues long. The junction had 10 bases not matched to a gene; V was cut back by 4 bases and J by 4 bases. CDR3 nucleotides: TGTGCCAGCAGTTCGACTAACAGGGGTGGGAATCAGCCCCAGCATTTT. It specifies CASSSTNRGGNQPQHF.

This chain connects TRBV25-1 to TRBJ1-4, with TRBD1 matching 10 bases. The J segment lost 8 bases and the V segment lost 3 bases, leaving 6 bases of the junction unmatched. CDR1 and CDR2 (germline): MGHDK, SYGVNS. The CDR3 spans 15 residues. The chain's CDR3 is CASSDRDRGGEKLFF. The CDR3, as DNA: TGTGCCAGCAGTGACCGGGACAGGGGAGGGGAAAAACTGTTTTTT.

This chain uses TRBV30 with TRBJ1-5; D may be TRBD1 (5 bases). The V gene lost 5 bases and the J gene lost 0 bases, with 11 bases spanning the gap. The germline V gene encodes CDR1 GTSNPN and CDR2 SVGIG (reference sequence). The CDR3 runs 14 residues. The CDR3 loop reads CAWQSGYSNQPQHF. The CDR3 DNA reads TGTGCCTGGCAGTCAGGGTATAGCAATCAGCCCCAGCATTTT.

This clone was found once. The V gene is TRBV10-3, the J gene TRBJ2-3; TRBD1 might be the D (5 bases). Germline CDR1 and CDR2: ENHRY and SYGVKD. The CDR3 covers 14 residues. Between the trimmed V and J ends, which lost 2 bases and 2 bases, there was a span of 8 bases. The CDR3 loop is CAISEGAYTDTQYF. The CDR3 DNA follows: TGTGCCATCAGTGAGGGGGCTTACACAGATACGCAGTATTTT.

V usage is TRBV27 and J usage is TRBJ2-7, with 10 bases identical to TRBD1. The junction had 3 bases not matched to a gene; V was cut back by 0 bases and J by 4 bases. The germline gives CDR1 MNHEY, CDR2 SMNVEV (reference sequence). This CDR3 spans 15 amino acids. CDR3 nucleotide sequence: TGTGCCAGCAGTTTATCGTGGGGACAGGGGTACGAGCAGTACTTC. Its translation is CASSLSWGQGYEQYF.

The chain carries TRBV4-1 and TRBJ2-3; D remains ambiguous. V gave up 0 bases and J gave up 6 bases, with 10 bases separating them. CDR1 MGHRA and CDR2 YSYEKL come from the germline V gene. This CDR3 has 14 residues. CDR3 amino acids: CASSQDWVLDTQYF. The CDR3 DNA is TGCGCCAGCAGCCAAGATTGGGTTCTCGATACGCAGTATTTT.

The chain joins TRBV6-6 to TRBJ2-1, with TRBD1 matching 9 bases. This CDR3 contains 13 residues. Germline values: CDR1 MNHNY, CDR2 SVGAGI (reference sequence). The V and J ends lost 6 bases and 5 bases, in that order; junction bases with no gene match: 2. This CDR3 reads CASSRDRDNEQFF. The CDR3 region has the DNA TGTGCCAGCAGCCGGGACAGGGACAATGAGCAGTTCTTC.

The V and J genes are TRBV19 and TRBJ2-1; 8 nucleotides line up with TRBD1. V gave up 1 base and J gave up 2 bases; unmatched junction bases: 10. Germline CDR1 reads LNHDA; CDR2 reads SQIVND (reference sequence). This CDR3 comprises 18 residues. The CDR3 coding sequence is TGTGCCAGTAGTATAGTCCACGACAGGGGCCGTACCTACAATGAGCAGTTCTTC. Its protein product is CASSIVHDRGRTYNEQFF. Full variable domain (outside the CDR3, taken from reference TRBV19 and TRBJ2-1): DGGITQSPKYLFRKEGQNVTLSCEQNLNHDAMYWYRQDPGQGLRLIYYSQIVNDFQKGDIAEGYSVSREKKESFPLTVTSAQKNPTAFYLCASSIVHDRGRTYNEQFFGPGTRLTVL.